This T cell receptor beta chain came from a study of shared clonotypes between healthy human individuals. Trimming at V came to 5 bases and at J to 6 bases, leaving 6 bases not matched to a gene. Germline CDR1 SGHTA, CDR2 FQGNSA. This CDR3 is built from 14 residues. From CD4+ cells came CD45RA+ naive and CD45RA-negative memory subsets. Study-wide points: Sampling covered nothing but blood. Tissue TCR repertoires likely differ from those found in blood. Non-shared clonotypes displayed generation probabilities falling below those of clonotypes present in all four donors. Represented diversity (both genetic and exposure-history) was limited by the small number of donors.

Here immunoSEQ multiplex PCR was the method, and the copy in TCRdb shows in-frame clones only, minus some. This sample carries 2 million to 2.5 million clones, around 95% of them seen once, and the ten largest clones take about 0.13%. A few counts support this clone. Its specificity is not known. The origin of this receptor is a man aged 18 to 30 in good health. The specimen was naive CD4+ T cells sorted from blood. Indicated subset: CD45RA+ positively selected. The genes are TRBV7-2 and TRBJ2-7, with TRBD2 matching over 11 bases. The CDR3 spells CASSLLAGGLEQYF. The CDR3 DNA reads as TGTGCCAGCAGCCTCCTAGCGGGAGGACTCGAGCAGTACTTC. The full variable domain, in which reference TRBV7-2 and TRBJ2-7 provide the parts outside the CDR3, is GAGVSQSPSNKVTEKGKDVELRCDPISGHTALYWYRQSLGQGLEFLIYFQGNSAPDKSGLPSDRFSAERTGGSVSTLTIQRTQQEDSAVYLCASSLLAGGLEQYFGPGTRLTVT.